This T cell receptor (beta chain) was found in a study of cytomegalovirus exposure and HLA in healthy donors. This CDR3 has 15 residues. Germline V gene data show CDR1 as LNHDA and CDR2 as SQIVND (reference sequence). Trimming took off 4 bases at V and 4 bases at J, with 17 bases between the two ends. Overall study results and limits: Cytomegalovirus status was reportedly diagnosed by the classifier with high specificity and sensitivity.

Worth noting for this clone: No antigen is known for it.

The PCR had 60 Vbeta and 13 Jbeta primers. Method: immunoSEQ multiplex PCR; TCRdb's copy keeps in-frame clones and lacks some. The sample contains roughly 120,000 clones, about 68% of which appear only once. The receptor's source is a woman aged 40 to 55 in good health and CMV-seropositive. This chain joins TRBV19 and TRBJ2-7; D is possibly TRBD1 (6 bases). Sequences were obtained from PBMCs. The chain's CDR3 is CASSTQGKGRYEQYF. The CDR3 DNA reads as TGTGCCAGTAGTACGCAGGGGAAGGGAAGATACGAGCAGTACTTC.